This TCR beta chain was found in a study of pediatric ulcerative colitis. Trimming pared 6 bases from V and 4 bases from J, leaving 16 bases between. The germline V gene has CDR1 SGHAT and CDR2 FQDESV (reference sequence). The CDR3 covers 16 residues. This clone was counted between two and nine times. Its specificity is not known. Study results and caveats: No controls had the two rectal clonotypes shared by ulcerative colitis patients. In rectum, acute severe colitis had expanded clones and less diversity. Ulcerative colitis patients shared more blood-rectal clones than controls. A couple of patients had blood samples with substantially reduced template counts.

Clones were read by immunoSEQ multiplex PCR, and TCRdb kept only the in-frame ones, dropping some. Counted here are approximately 14,000 clones, 75% to 90% occurring once; the ten biggest clones make up 0.95% to 1%. The receptor was derived from a boy younger than 18 with moderate ulcerative colitis. Sequenced: blood. The V call is TRBV11-1, the J call TRBJ1-6, with D possibly being TRBD1 (6 bases). The CDR3 coding sequence is TGTGCCAGCAGTCCCACTCGGACAGCGTATAATTCACCCCTCCACTTT. Amino acids: CASSPTRTAYNSPLHF.